This T cell receptor beta chain is from a study of T-cell memory formation after mild COVID-19. Looking at the study overall: TCR clusters were mostly donor specific.

This clonotype has a handful of counts. TCRdb re-analysed the 5' RACE reads in MiXCR, keeping a single row per CDR3 protein. The data contain about 440,000 distinct CDR3 sequences, 15% to 25% of them seen just once; the ten biggest clones take up about 8.8%. The CDR3 loop spans 13 amino acids. The V end lost 5 bases, the J end lost 3 bases, and 14 bases lay between the germline ends. Germline lookup yields CDR1 SQVTM and CDR2 ANQGSEA. The chain links TRBV29-1 to TRBJ2-7; D not certain. This clonotype was obtained from an adult woman who had mild COVID-19 (a few samples of this study predate the infection). Cell type and time point are not known. The material sequenced was PBMCs or a T cell subset sorted from them (not recorded which). CDR3 in amino acids: CSVLGLTGYEQYF. The CDR3 DNA reads TGCAGCGTTTTGGGGTTAACGGGCTACGAGCAGTACTTC.